The entry below describes one T cell receptor beta chain. This specimen comes from a study of shared clonotypes between healthy human individuals. On the study more broadly: Those who served as donors were a couple of women and three men between the ages of 18 and 49.

Clones were sequenced by immunoSEQ multiplex PCR, and TCRdb holds only the in-frame ones, with some missing. The sample shows 550,000 to 600,000 clones, roughly four fifths of them seen only once. The sequence was collected from a middle-aged woman in good health. Some clones in this sample may be carry-over from other donors' samples. Sequencing was carried out using PBMCs.

In DNA, the CDR3 is TGTGCCAGCAGTTTACCGCACCTCGACAGGGTGACTTTCTTT. Translation gives CASSLPHLDRVTFF. This chain uses TRBV28 with TRBJ1-1; 7 bases are a match to TRBD1. The germline CDR1 and CDR2 sequences are MDHEN and SYDVKM. There are 14 residues in the CDR3. Losses at the gene ends were 2 bases for V and 12 bases for J; bases not matched to a gene: 12.